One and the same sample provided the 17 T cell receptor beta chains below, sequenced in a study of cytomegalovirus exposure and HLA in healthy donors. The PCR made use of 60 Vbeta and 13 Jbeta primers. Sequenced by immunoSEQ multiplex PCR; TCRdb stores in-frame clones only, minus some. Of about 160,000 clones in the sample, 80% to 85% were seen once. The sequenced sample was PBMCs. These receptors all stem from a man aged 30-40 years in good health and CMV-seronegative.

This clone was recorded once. The CDR3 DNA reads as TGTGCCAGCAGCTGTAGGACAGTGATGGTCTCTGGAAACACCATATATTTT. Residues: CASSCRTVMVSGNTIYF. V and J are TRBV21-1 and TRBJ1-3; TRBD1, the table's D call, was not compared with the DNA. TRBV21-1 is given as a pseudogene. The CDR3 totals 17 residues.

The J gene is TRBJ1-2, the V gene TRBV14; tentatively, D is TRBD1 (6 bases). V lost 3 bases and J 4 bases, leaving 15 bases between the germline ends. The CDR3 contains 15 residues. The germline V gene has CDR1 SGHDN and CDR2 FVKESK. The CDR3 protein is CASSQQTGHGYGYTF. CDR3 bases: TGTGCCAGCAGCCAGCAAACGGGACACGGCTATGGCTACACCTTC. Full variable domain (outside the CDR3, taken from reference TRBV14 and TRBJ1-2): EAGVTQFPSHSVIEKGQTVTLRCDPISGHDNLYWYRRVMGKEIKFLLHFVKESKQDESGMPNNRFLAERTGGTYSTLKVQPAELEDSGVYFCASSQQTGHGYGYTFGSGTRLTVV.

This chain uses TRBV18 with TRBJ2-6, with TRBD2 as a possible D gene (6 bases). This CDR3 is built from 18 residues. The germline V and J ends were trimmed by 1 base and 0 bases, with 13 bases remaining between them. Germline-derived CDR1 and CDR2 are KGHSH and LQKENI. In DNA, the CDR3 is TGTGCCAGCTCACCACGTTTCGGAGGGCGCTCTGGGGCCAACGTCCTGACTTTC. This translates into CASSPRFGGRSGANVLTF. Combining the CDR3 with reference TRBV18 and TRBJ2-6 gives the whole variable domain NAGVMQNPRHLVRRRGQEARLRCSPMKGHSHVYWYRQLPEEGLKFMVYLQKENIIDESGMPKERFSAEFPKEGPSILRIQQVVRGDSAAYFCASSPRFGGRSGANVLTFGAGSRLTVL.

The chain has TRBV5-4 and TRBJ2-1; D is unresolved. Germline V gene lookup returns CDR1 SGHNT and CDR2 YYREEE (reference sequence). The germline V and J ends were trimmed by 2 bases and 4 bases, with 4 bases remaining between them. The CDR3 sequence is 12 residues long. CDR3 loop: CASSFTYNEQFF. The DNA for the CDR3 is TGTGCCAGCAGCTTTACTTACAATGAGCAGTTCTTC.

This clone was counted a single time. The CDR3 sequence is CASSLSGGGPLIKQFF. The CDR3 DNA is TGTGCCAGCAGTTTATCGGGCGGGGGGCCCCTCATCAAGCAGTTCTTC. The chain recombines TRBV28 with TRBJ2-1, with 8 bases matching TRBD2. Losses at the gene ends were 1 base for V and 11 bases for J; bases not matched to a gene: 13. The CDR3 is made up of 16 amino acids. From germline, CDR1 is MDHEN and CDR2 SYDVKM.

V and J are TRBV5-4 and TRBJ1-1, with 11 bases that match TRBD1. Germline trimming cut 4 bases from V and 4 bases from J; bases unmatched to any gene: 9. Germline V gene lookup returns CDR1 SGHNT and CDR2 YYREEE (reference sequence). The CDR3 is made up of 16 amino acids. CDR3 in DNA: TGTGCCAGCAGCCCACCCGGGACAGGGGGGGTCACTGAAGCTTTCTTT. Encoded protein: CASSPPGTGGVTEAFF.

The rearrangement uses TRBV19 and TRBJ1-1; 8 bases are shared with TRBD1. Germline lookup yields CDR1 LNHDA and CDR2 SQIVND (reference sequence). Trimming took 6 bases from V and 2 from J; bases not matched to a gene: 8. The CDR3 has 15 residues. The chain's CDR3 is CASRDYRGINTEAFF. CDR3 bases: TGTGCCAGTAGGGATTACAGGGGGATCAACACTGAAGCTTTCTTT.

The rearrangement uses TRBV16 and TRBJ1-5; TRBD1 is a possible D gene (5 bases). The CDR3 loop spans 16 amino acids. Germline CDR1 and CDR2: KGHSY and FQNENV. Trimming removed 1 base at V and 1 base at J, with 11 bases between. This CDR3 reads CASSQLGGASNQPQHF. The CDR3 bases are TGTGCCAGCAGCCAATTGGGAGGGGCGAGCAATCAGCCCCAGCATTTT.

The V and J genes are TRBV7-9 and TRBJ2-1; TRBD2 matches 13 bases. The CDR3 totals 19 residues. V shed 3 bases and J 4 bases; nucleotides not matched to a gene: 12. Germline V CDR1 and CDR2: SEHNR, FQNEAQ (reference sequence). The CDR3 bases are TGTGCCAGCAGCTTGGGACAGACCATACTAGCGGGAGGGTACAATGAGCAGTTCTTC. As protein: CASSLGQTILAGGYNEQFF.

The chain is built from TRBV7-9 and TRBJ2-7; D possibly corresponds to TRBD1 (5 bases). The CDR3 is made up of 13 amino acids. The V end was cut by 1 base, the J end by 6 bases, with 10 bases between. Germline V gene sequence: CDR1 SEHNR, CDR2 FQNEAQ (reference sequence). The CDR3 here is CASSLGGRGEQYF. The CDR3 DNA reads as TGTGCCAGCAGCTTAGGTGGTAGGGGCGAGCAGTACTTC.

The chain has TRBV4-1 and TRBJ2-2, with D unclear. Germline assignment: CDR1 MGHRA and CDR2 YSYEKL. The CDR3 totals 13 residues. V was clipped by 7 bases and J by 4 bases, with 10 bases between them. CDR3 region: CASTMGRTGELFF. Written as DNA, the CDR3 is TGCGCCAGCACCATGGGCCGCACCGGGGAGCTGTTTTTT.

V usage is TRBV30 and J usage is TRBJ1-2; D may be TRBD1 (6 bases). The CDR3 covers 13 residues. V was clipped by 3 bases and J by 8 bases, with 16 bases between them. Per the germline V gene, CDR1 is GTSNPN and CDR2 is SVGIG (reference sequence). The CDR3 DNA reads TGTGCCTGGAGCAACCTACAGGGTAGCGGCTACACCTTC. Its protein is CAWSNLQGSGYTF. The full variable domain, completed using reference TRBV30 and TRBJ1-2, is SQTIHQWPATLVQPVGSPLSLECTVEGTSNPNLYWYRQAAGRGLQLLFYSVGIGQISSEVPQNLSASRPQDRQFILSSKKLLLSDSGFYLCAWSNLQGSGYTFGSGTRLTVV.

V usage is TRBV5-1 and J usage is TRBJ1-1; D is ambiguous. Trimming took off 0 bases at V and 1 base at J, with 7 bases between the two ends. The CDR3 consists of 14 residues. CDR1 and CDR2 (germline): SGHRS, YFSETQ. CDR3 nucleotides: TGCGCCAGCAGCTTGGTTACATCGAACACTGAAGCTTTCTTT. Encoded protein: CASSLVTSNTEAFF.

Here the CDR3 reads CASSPLAGGYGYTF. CDR3 DNA: TGTGCCAGCAGCCCCCTGGCAGGGGGGTATGGCTACACCTTC. The V and J genes are TRBV7-3 and TRBJ1-2, with 7 bases lining up with TRBD1. The CDR3 is 14 residues long. Per germline, CDR1 SGHTA and CDR2 FQGTGA. Germline trimming cut 5 bases from V and 5 bases from J; bases unmatched to any gene: 8. Complete variable domain (other parts from reference TRBV7-3 and TRBJ1-2): GAGVSQTPSNKVTEKGKYVELRCDPISGHTALYWYRQSLGQGPEFLIYFQGTGAADDSGLPNDRFFAVRPEGSVSTLKIQRTERGDSAVYLCASSPLAGGYGYTFGSGTRLTVV.

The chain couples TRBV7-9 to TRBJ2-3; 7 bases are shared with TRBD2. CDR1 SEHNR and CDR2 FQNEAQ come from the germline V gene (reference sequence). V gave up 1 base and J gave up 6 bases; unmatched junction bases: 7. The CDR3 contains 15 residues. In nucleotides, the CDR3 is TGTGCCAGCAGCTTAGAGGCTATCGGGGGGGATACGCAGTATTTT. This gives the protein CASSLEAIGGDTQYF. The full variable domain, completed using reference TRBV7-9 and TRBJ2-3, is DTGVSQNPRHKITKRGQNVTFRCDPISEHNRLYWYRQTLGQGPEFLTYFQNEAQLEKSRLLSDRFSAERPKGSFSTLEIQRTEQGDSAMYLCASSLEAIGGDTQYFGPGTRLTVL.

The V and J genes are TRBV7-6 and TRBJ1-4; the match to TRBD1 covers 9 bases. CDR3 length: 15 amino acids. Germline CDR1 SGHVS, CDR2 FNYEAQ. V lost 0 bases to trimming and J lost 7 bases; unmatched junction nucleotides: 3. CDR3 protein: CASSLAGTGSEKLFF. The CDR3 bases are TGTGCCAGCAGCTTAGCCGGGACAGGGAGTGAAAAACTGTTTTTT. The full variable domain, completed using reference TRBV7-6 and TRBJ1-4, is GAGVSQSPRYKVTKRGQDVALRCDPISGHVSLYWYRQALGQGPEFLTYFNYEAQQDKSGLPNDRFSAERPEGSISTLTIQRTEQRDSAMYRCASSLAGTGSEKLFFGSGTQLSVL.

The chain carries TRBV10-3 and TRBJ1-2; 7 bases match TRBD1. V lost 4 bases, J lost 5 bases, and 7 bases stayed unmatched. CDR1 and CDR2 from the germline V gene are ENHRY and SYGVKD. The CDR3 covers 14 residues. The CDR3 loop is CAISGTGDPYGYTF. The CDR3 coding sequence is TGTGCCATCAGTGGAACAGGGGATCCTTATGGCTACACCTTC.